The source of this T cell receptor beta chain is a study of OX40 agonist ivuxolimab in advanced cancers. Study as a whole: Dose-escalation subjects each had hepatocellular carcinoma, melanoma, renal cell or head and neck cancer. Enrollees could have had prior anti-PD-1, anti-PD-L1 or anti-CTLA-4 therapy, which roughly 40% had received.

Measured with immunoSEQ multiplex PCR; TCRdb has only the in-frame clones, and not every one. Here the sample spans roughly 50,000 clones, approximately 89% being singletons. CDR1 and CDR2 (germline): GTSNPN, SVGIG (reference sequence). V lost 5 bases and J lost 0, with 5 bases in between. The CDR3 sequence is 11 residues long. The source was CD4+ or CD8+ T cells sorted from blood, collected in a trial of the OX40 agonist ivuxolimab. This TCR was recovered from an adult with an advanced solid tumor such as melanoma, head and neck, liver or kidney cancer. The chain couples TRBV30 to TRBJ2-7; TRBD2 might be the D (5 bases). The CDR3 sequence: CAWGSSYEQYF. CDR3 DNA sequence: TGTGCCTGGGGGAGCTCCTACGAGCAGTACTTC.